The TCR beta chain under discussion was sequenced for a study of regulatory T cells in long-lasting Graves disease. Trimming took 4 bases from V and 0 from J, leaving 6 bases between them. The CDR3 is 13 amino acids. Comment on this clonotype: No antigen is known for it.

To make TCR beta libraries, researchers used iRepertoire HTBI primers and Arm-PCR of CDR3 regions. TCRdb used MiXCR to reprocess the multiplex PCR reads, holding one entry per CDR3 protein. Of approximately 350,000 distinct CDR3 sequences listed, 15% to 20% are singletons. Time point noted: newly diagnosed GD, antithyroid drugs for less than 3 months. TCR sequences were obtained from RNA taken from PBMCs. Whole-study findings and limits: The study found lower TCR diversity in persistent Graves' patients than in newly diagnosed ones.

A further study also used this sample, focusing on T cells in Graves' hyperthyroidism and ophthalmopathy. That paper notes: HTBI primers drove first-round RT-PCR of the TCR CDR3. In simple terms, a model built on 13 V-J features told ophthalmopathy apart from stable hyperthyroidism. Ophthalmopathy prediction by the model preceded onset by a median approximately 6.1 months.

This TCR came from a young woman with Graves disease. The starting material was peripheral blood mononuclear cells (PBMCs), obtained at new diagnosis, from a patient treated with antithyroid drugs. This chain joins TRBV12-3 or TRBV12-4 and TRBJ1-2; tentative D call: TRBD1 (6 bases). The DNA for the CDR3 is TGTGCCAGCAGTTCAGGGGCTAACTATGGCTACACCTTC. Protein sequence: CASSSGANYGYTF.